The 9 T cell receptor beta chains reported below all come from one sample, sequenced in a study of shared clonotypes between healthy human individuals. Assay: immunoSEQ multiplex PCR; the TCRdb copy retains only in-frame clones and omits some. The sample shows about 2.3 million clones, about nine tenths of them seen only once. Sequences were obtained from naive CD4+ T cells from PBMCs. Subset given: CD45RA+ positively selected. These receptors all stem from a young man in good health. Some clones in this sample may be carry-over from other donors' samples.

The chain recombines TRBV5-4 with TRBJ2-5; TRBD2 aligns across 9 bases. With V trimmed by 4 bases and J by 1 base, 14 bases remained unmatched. The CDR3 extends over 18 amino acids. Germline values: CDR1 SGHNT, CDR2 YYREEE (reference sequence). The CDR3 DNA is TGTGCCAGCAGCCTCCGTGGTCTAGCGGGATTTTTCCAAGAGACCCAGTACTTC. Translating it yields CASSLRGLAGFFQETQYF.

The rearrangement links TRBV9 to TRBJ2-7; D is perhaps TRBD1 (5 bases). This CDR3 has 14 residues. Trimming stripped 4 bases from V and 3 bases from J, with 14 bases between. Germline CDR1 and CDR2: SGDLS and YYNGEE. Here the CDR3 reads CASSPQTAFYEQYF. As DNA, the CDR3 is TGTGCCAGCAGCCCCCAGACAGCGTTCTACGAGCAGTACTTC.

V gene TRBV4-3 combines with J gene TRBJ2-3; no reliable D call. Trimming cost V 7 bases and J 5 bases, with 19 bases left between them. In germline, CDR1 is LGHNA, CDR2 YSLEER. CDR3 size: 15 residues. CDR3 nucleotides: TGCGCCAGCACCGTAGCACCTATTCCTAAAGATACGCAGTATTTT. It translates to CASTVAPIPKDTQYF.

This clone was observed a single time. V gene TRBV10-3 combines with J gene TRBJ2-1; the match to TRBD1 covers 7 bases. Trimming removed 6 bases from V and 3 bases from J; junction bases left unmatched: 8. The germline gives CDR1 ENHRY, CDR2 SYGVKD. This CDR3 spans 15 amino acids. CDR3 sequence reads: CAISSLAGGYNEQFF. In nucleotides, the CDR3 is TGTGCCATCAGCTCACTTGCAGGGGGCTACAATGAGCAGTTCTTC.

About this clone itself: Other DNA sequences within the sample encode an identical CDR3. The CDR3, as DNA: TGCGCCAGCAGCTTAGACGGAAGCACAGATACGCAGTATTTT. Residues: CASSLDGSTDTQYF. V gene TRBV5-1 combines with J gene TRBJ2-3, with D unresolved. V was pared by 2 bases and J by 0 bases, with 7 bases between. The CDR3 spans 14 residues. Germline V gene sequence: CDR1 SGHRS, CDR2 YFSETQ.

In its sample, this clone was seen a few times. Other DNA sequences within the sample encode an identical CDR3. The CDR3 bases are TGTGCCAGCAGTTTATCAGGGCGGGATGAAAAACTGTTTTTT. Amino acid sequence: CASSLSGRDEKLFF. The chain couples TRBV28 to TRBJ1-4; D possibly corresponds to TRBD1 (5 bases). Germline CDR1 reads MDHEN; CDR2 reads SYDVKM. The germline V and J ends were trimmed by 1 base and 6 bases, with 9 bases remaining between them. The CDR3 is made up of 14 amino acids. Drawing the rest from reference TRBV28 and TRBJ1-4, the complete variable domain is DVKVTQSSRYLVKRTGEKVFLECVQDMDHENMFWYRQDPGLGLRLIYFSYDVKMKEKGDIPEGYSVSREKKERFSLILESASTNQTSMYLCASSLSGRDEKLFFGSGTQLSVL.

This sequence joins TRBV28 and TRBJ2-7; D not resolved. Trimming cost V 8 bases and J 5 bases, with 13 bases left between them. CDR1 is MDHEN, CDR2 SYDVKM, per germline. The CDR3 is 12 amino acids. CDR3 bases: TGTGCCAGCCTTGGTGGATCGGACGAGCAGTACTTC. Translating gives CASLGGSDEQYF.

This clone is a singleton in its sample. Written as DNA, the CDR3 is TGTGCCAGCTCACCATTGCCGTCGGGGCGGAACACTGAAGCTTTCTTT. Translated: CASSPLPSGRNTEAFF. The V and J genes are TRBV18 and TRBJ1-1; tentative D call: TRBD1 (5 bases). Germline V lookup: CDR1 KGHSH, CDR2 LQKENI. Trimming removed 2 bases from V and 1 base from J, with 14 bases in between. This CDR3 has 16 residues.

The chain carries TRBV28 and TRBJ2-4; the D is unclear. CDR1 is MDHEN and CDR2 is SYDVKM in the germline V gene. This CDR3 is built from 14 residues. The ends were cut back, 4 bases at V and 3 bases at J, with 10 bases in the middle. The CDR3 bases are TGTGCCAGCAGTTCGAAGGCGGACAAAAACATTCAGTACTTC. This codes for CASSSKADKNIQYF.